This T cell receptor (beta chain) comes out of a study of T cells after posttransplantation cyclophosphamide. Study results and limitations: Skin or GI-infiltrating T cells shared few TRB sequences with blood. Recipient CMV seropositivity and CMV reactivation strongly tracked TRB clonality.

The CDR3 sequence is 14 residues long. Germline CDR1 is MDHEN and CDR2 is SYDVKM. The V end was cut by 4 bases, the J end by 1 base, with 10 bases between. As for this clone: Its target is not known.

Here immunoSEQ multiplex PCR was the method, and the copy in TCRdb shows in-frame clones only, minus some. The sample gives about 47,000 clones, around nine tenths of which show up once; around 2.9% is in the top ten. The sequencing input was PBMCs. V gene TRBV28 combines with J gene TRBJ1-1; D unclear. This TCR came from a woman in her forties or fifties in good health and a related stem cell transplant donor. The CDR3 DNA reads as TGTGCCAGCAGTTATCTGGCGGGGAACACTGAAGCTTTCTTT. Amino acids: CASSYLAGNTEAFF.